A single sample gave rise to the 24 T cell receptor beta chains below, sequenced in a study of regulatory T cells in long-lasting Graves disease. CDR3-region Arm-PCR and iRepertoire HTBI primers produced the TCR beta libraries. MiXCR, applied by TCRdb to the multiplex PCR reads, yields one record per CDR3 protein. This sample has about 450,000 distinct CDR3 sequences, with around a quarter found just once. Time point described: persistent/refractory GD, antithyroid drugs over 5 years with positive TRAb. Scientists built the TCR library using RNA that was extracted from PBMCs. Sequenced here: peripheral blood mononuclear cells (PBMCs), sampled when the disease was refractory, from a patient treated with antithyroid drugs. These receptors were obtained from a female donor with Graves disease.

Of note for this clonotype: It may be a read error: a sequence one base away is much more abundant. The chain employs TRBV2 and TRBJ1-1, with D tentatively TRBD1 (5 bases). The V end was cut by 1 base, the J end by 10 bases, with 13 bases between. The V gene's germline CDR1 is SNHLY and CDR2 FYNNEI. The CDR3 contains 13 residues. CDR3 DNA: TGTGCCAGCAGTGAAGAGTCCGGGGGAGGAGCTTTCTTT. Translation gives CASSEESGGGAFF.

This chain links TRBV5-1 with TRBJ2-7; TRBD1 matches at 9 bases. There are 15 residues in the CDR3. V dropped 4 bases and J dropped 3; count of bases not matched to a gene: 8. CDR1 and CDR2 from the germline V gene are SGHRS and YFSETQ. The CDR3 spells CASSRIPGQGYEQYF. Written as DNA, the CDR3 is TGCGCCAGCAGCAGAATACCGGGACAGGGCTACGAGCAGTACTTC.

The chain carries TRBV2 and TRBJ1-3; no clear D. V lost 3 bases to trimming and J lost 3 bases, with 18 bases between them. CDR1 is SNHLY, CDR2 FYNNEI, per germline. The CDR3 extends over 17 amino acids. The CDR3 reads CASSDTGSISFGNTIYF. In DNA form, the CDR3 reads TGTGCCAGCAGTGATACGGGCTCGATAAGCTTTGGAAACACCATATATTTT.

The CDR3 region has the DNA TGTGCCAGCAGCTTAGGTTTGAATTGGGACCAAGAGTTCTTC. It yields the protein CASSLGLNWDQEFF. The chain uses TRBV7-2 and TRBJ2-1; D could derive from TRBD1 or TRBD2 (5 bases each). The germline V gene has CDR1 SGHTA and CDR2 FQGNSA. Deletions cut 1 base from V and 14 bases from J, with 18 bases between. The CDR3 has 14 residues.

This clonotype has ten or more counts. The chain joins TRBV6-1 to TRBJ1-1; D is possibly TRBD1 (6 bases). The CDR3 contains 14 residues. V was clipped by 6 bases and J by 1 base, with 12 bases between them. Germline values: CDR1 MNHNS, CDR2 SASEGT. As DNA, the CDR3 is TGTGCCAGCAGGACAACAGGGTCGAACACTGAAGCTTTCTTT. Translation gives CASRTTGSNTEAFF.

The chain's CDR3 is CASSLVGTDLFYEQYF. The DNA of the CDR3 is TGTGCCAGCAGCTTAGTAGGGACAGACCTGTTCTACGAGCAGTACTTC. V and J are TRBV7-2 and TRBJ2-7; 7 nucleotides align to TRBD1. CDR1 SGHTA and CDR2 FQGNSA come from the germline V gene. The V gene end was trimmed by 1 base and the J gene end by 3 bases; junction bases not matched to a gene: 9. The CDR3 extends over 16 amino acids.

Ten or more counts support this clonotype. The chain carries TRBV27 and TRBJ1-1; 7 bases align to TRBD1. Germline loops: CDR1 MNHEY, CDR2 SMNVEV (reference sequence). The CDR3 runs 14 residues. J lost 4 bases, V lost 6 bases, and 8 bases had no gene match. CDR3 coding DNA: TGTGCCAGCAGACTGACAGGGAGTCTCACTGAAGCTTTCTTT. Translated, it gives CASRLTGSLTEAFF.

At least ten counts were recorded for this clonotype. V is TRBV6-1 and J is TRBJ2-7; 9 bases fit TRBD1. Trimming removed 6 bases from V and 4 bases from J; junction bases left unmatched: 10. Germline values: CDR1 MNHNS, CDR2 SASEGT. The CDR3 covers 15 residues. Written as DNA, the CDR3 is TGTGCCAGCAGATCACCTTCGGGACAGGGATACGAGCAGTACTTC. It codes for CASRSPSGQGYEQYF.

This clonotype came up once. This may be a read error: a much more frequent sequence differs by one nucleotide. The chain joins TRBV2 to TRBJ2-5; 9 bases are shared with TRBD1. CDR1 and CDR2 (germline): SNHLY, FYNNEI. The CDR3 is 15 amino acids. As DNA, the CDR3 is TGTGCCAGCAGTGACGGGACAGGGTACCAAGAGGCCCAGTACTTC. Translation gives CASSDGTGYQEAQYF.

In this sample, this clonotype turned up once. V is TRBV5-1 and J is TRBJ2-2, with 8 positions matching TRBD1. Per the germline V gene, CDR1 is SGHRS and CDR2 is YFSETQ. This CDR3 comprises 16 residues. V lost 1 base, J lost 4 bases, and 6 bases stayed unmatched. CDR3 residues: CASSLPGGRVTGELFF. The DNA of the CDR3 is TGCGCCAGCAGCTTGCCAGGGGGCCGGGTCACCGGGGAGCTGTTTTTT.

This chain links TRBV5-1 with TRBJ1-6; TRBD1 might be the D (6 bases). The V gene's germline CDR1 is SGHRS and CDR2 YFSETQ. The CDR3 sequence is 15 residues long. The V and J ends lost 4 bases and 7 bases respectively, with 15 bases between them. CDR3 region: CASSPSQGWNSPLHF. The CDR3, as DNA: TGCGCCAGCAGCCCTTCTCAGGGGTGGAATTCACCCCTCCACTTT.

This clonotype was recorded at least ten times. The chain recombines TRBV7-9 with TRBJ2-7; 7 positions agree with TRBD1. V lost 4 bases to trimming and J lost 2 bases; unmatched junction nucleotides: 8. The CDR3 has 15 amino acids. In germline, CDR1 is SEHNR, CDR2 FQNEAQ (reference sequence). CDR3 sequence: CASSSPGTVTYEQYF. CDR3 nucleotides: TGTGCCAGCAGCTCGCCCGGGACAGTTACCTACGAGCAGTACTTC.

The chain couples TRBV29-1 to TRBJ2-2; 13 positions match TRBD2. The CDR3 extends over 14 amino acids. Germline lookup yields CDR1 SQVTM and CDR2 ANQGSEA. V dropped 6 bases and J dropped 7; count of bases not matched to a gene: 5. CDR3 loop: CSVVLAGGIGELFF. CDR3 DNA: TGCAGCGTGGTACTAGCGGGAGGGATCGGGGAGCTGTTTTTT.

This clonotype has ten or more counts. V usage is TRBV28 and J usage is TRBJ1-1, with a possible D match to TRBD1 (5 bases). CDR3 length: 14 residues. The V end was cut by 2 bases, the J end by 9 bases, with 16 bases between. Germline assignment: CDR1 MDHEN and CDR2 SYDVKM. CDR3 in DNA: TGTGCCAGCAGTTTACGCCCCGGGACGGTGAAAGCTTTCTTT. It codes for CASSLRPGTVKAFF.

The J gene is TRBJ2-7, the V gene TRBV20-1, with unresolved D. The germline V and J ends were trimmed by 6 bases and 0 bases, with 21 bases remaining between them. Germline lookup yields CDR1 DFQATT and CDR2 SNEGSKA (reference sequence). The CDR3 spans 16 residues. In nucleotides, the CDR3 is TGCAGTGCGGCCTCACAGTGGGCCAACCACTCCTACGAGCAGTACTTC. This sequence encodes CSAASQWANHSYEQYF.

In this sample, this clonotype turned up many times. V gene TRBV6-2 or TRBV6-3 combines with J gene TRBJ2-7, with 9 bases aligning to TRBD1. Germline trimming cut 2 bases from V and 3 bases from J; bases unmatched to any gene: 5. The CDR3 totals 15 residues. In germline, CDR1 is MNHEY, CDR2 SVGEGT. As DNA, the CDR3 is TGTGCCAGCAGTTACACCGGGACAGGGAACTACGAGCAGTACTTC. Translated: CASSYTGTGNYEQYF.

The chain combines TRBV6-1 with TRBJ2-7; 7 nucleotides line up with TRBD1. The CDR3 runs 14 residues. V lost 5 bases to trimming and J lost 6 bases; unmatched junction nucleotides: 10. Looked up from germline, CDR1 is MNHNS and CDR2 is SASEGT. Here the CDR3 reads CASSHADRAGEQYF. CDR3 DNA sequence: TGTGCCAGCAGTCATGCCGACAGGGCTGGCGAGCAGTACTTC.

This clonotype was observed a handful of times. V and J are TRBV27 and TRBJ2-5; D is perhaps TRBD1 (5 bases). With 5 bases removed from V and 6 bases from J, the gap between germline ends came to 10 bases. Looked up from germline, CDR1 is MNHEY and CDR2 is SMNVEV (reference sequence). The CDR3 spans 12 residues. As DNA, the CDR3 is TGTGCCAGCAGTGTTCAGGGAAAGACCCAGTACTTC. It specifies CASSVQGKTQYF.

The sample holds many counts of this clonotype. The rearrangement uses TRBV7-2 and TRBJ1-6, with D perhaps TRBD1 (5 bases). CDR3 length equals 13 residues. With 1 base removed from V and 9 bases from J, the gap between germline ends came to 7 bases. Germline V lookup: CDR1 SGHTA, CDR2 FQGNSA. This CDR3 is CASSLEQGSPLHF. DNA of the CDR3: TGTGCCAGCAGCTTAGAGCAGGGTTCACCCCTCCACTTT.

The genes are TRBV19 and TRBJ1-1; D gene ambiguous. The germline CDR1 and CDR2 sequences are LNHDA and SQIVND (reference sequence). V lost 7 bases and J lost 4, with 7 bases in between. This CDR3 comprises 11 residues. The CDR3 bases are TGTGCCAGTAAAATGGGCACTGAAGCTTTCTTT. Its translation: CASKMGTEAFF.

This clonotype came up a few times. The chain has TRBV19 and TRBJ1-3; the D is unclear. Trimming took off 10 bases at V and 3 bases at J, with 13 bases between the two ends. The CDR3 loop spans 13 amino acids. Germline values: CDR1 LNHDA, CDR2 SQIVND (reference sequence). CDR3 region: CATTVGFGNTIYF. In DNA form, the CDR3 reads TGTGCCACCACTGTGGGGTTTGGAAACACCATATATTTT. Complete variable domain (other parts from reference TRBV19 and TRBJ1-3): DGGITQSPKYLFRKEGQNVTLSCEQNLNHDAMYWYRQDPGQGLRLIYYSQIVNDFQKGDIAEGYSVSREKKESFPLTVTSAQKNPTAFYLCATTVGFGNTIYFGEGSWLTVV.

This clonotype was detected only a few times. CDR3 residues: CASSGGDRGYEQYF. CDR3 bases: TGCGCCAGCAGCGGTGGGGACAGGGGCTACGAGCAGTACTTC. The chain carries TRBV5-1 and TRBJ2-7; 10 bases line up with TRBD1. The CDR3 has 14 amino acids. With 4 bases clipped from V and 3 bases from J, the junction kept 4 bases outside the gene matches. Germline loops: CDR1 SGHRS, CDR2 YFSETQ.

This clonotype has just one count. A much more abundant neighbour one base away suggests this may be a read error. The chain joins TRBV7-9 to TRBJ2-7, with 10 bases that match TRBD1. The germline CDR1 and CDR2 sequences are SEHNR and FQNEAQ (reference sequence). The CDR3 has 15 amino acids. The CDR3: CAGSSQPGQGYEQYF. In DNA form, the CDR3 reads TGTGCCGGCAGCTCCCAACCGGGACAGGGGTACGAGCAGTACTTC.

This clonotype occurred many times. The chain has TRBV28 and TRBJ1-5, with D uncertain. The CDR3 is made up of 15 amino acids. Looked up from germline, CDR1 is MDHEN and CDR2 is SYDVKM. V gave up 4 bases and J gave up 4 bases, with 14 bases separating them. CDR3 residues: CASSSVNRINQPQHF. DNA for the CDR3: TGTGCCAGCAGTTCTGTTAATCGGATTAATCAGCCCCAGCATTTT.